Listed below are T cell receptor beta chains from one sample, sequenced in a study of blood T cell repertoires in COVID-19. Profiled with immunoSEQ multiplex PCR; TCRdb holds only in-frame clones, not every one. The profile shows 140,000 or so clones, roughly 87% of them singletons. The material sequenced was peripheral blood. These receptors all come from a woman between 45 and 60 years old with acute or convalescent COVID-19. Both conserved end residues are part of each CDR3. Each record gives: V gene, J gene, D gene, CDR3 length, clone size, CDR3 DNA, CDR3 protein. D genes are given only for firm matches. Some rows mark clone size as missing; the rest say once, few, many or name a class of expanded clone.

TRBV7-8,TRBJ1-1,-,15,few,TGTGCCAGCAGCTCGCCCCCGGCGGGGAACACTGAAGCTTTCTTT,CASSSPPAGNTEAFF
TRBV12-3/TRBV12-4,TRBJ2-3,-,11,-,TGTGCCAGCAGTTTGGAGGACTACTTATATTTT,CASSLEDYLYF
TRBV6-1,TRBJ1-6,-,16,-,TGTGCCAGCAGTGAACCCCCTGGCAGGGTTTATTCACCCCTCCACTTT,CASSEPPGRVYSPLHF
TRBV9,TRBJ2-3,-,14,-,TGTGCCAGCAGCAACGGGGAGATCACAGATACGCAGTATTTT,CASSNGEITDTQYF
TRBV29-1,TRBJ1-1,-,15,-,TGCAGCGTTGGACCAGCGGGACAAGGATCCACTGAAGCTTTCTTT,CSVGPAGQGSTEAFF
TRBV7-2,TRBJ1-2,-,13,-,TGTGCCAGCAGCGCAGGGAATTCCCATGGCTACACCTTC,CASSAGNSHGYTF
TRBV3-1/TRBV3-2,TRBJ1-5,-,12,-,TGTGCCAGCAGCCAAGGGGGCCAGCCCCAGCATTTT,CASSQGGQPQHF
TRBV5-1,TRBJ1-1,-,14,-,TGCGCCAGCAGCTTCCAGATCGGGAAGACTGAAGCTTTCTTT,CASSFQIGKTEAFF
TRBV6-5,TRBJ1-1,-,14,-,TGTGCCAGCAGTTTCGACAGGCGCGGTACTGAAGCTTTCTTT,CASSFDRRGTEAFF
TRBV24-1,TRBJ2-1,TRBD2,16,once,TGTGCCACCAGTGACCCCGGACGGGGGGGCGACAATGAGCAGTTCTTC,CATSDPGRGGDNEQFF
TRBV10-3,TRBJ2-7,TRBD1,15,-,TGTGCCATCAGTGAGGGGGCGGGACAGGGCTCCGAGCAGTACTTC,CAISEGAGQGSEQYF
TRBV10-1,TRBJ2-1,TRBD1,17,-,TGCGCCAGCAGTGAGAGCGAGGGGGACAGCTCCTACAATGAGCAGTTCTTC,CASSESEGDSSYNEQFF
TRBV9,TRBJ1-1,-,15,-,TGTGCCAGCAGCGTAGGGCAGGGGTTGAACACTGAAGCTTTCTTT,CASSVGQGLNTEAFF
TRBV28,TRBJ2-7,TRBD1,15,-,TGTGCCAGCAGTTTGAGTGCAGGGGGATCCTACGAGCAGTACTTC,CASSLSAGGSYEQYF
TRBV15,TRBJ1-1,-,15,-,TGTGCCACCAGCAGAGATCTCGCGGGATGGACTGAAGCTTTCTTT,CATSRDLAGWTEAFF
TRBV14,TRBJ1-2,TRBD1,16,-,TGTGCCAGCAGCCAAGCCGTGACAGGGGGATACTATGGCTACACCTTC,CASSQAVTGGYYGYTF